Below, 30 T cell receptor beta chains from the same sample are listed, as sequenced in a study of breast tumors, draining lymph nodes, adjacent tissues. TCRdb reprocessed the multiplex PCR reads with MiXCR, giving one entry per CDR3 protein. Of around 12,000 distinct CDR3 sequences listed, roughly 70% were seen once; the top ten hold about 45%. Material: tumor-adjacent breast tissue. The receptors were sampled from a female donor with breast cancer. Some clones in this sample may be carry-over from other donors' samples.

The chain is built from TRBV7-3 and TRBJ2-1; no reliable D call. Trimming removed 2 bases at V and 1 base at J, with 12 bases between. CDR1 is SGHTA and CDR2 is FQGTGA in the germline V gene. This CDR3 region has 16 residues. CDR3 region: CASSLWSSSSYNEQFF. CDR3 in DNA: TGTGCCAGCAGCTTATGGAGCTCCAGTTCCTACAATGAGCAGTTCTTC. Filled out from reference TRBV7-3 and TRBJ2-1, the complete variable domain reads GAGVSQTPSNKVTEKGKYVELRCDPISGHTALYWYRQSLGQGPEFLIYFQGTGAADDSGLPNDRFFAVRPEGSVSTLKIQRTERGDSAVYLCASSLWSSSSYNEQFFGPGTRLTVL.

The V call is TRBV6-2 or TRBV6-3, the J call TRBJ2-7; no firm D call. Trimming pared 6 bases from V and 0 bases from J, leaving 6 bases between. The CDR3 has 12 amino acids. Germline CDR1 MNHEY, CDR2 SVGEGT. For the CDR3, the DNA is TGTGCCAGCAGCCCTAGCTCCTACGAGCAGTACTTC. Translated: CASSPSSYEQYF.

The V and J genes are TRBV12-3 or TRBV12-4 and TRBJ2-7; D is uncertain. The CDR3 loop spans 12 amino acids. V was shortened by 2 bases and J by 4 bases, with 6 bases between the two germline ends. This chain's CDR3 is CASSLNRYEQYF. Written as DNA, the CDR3 is TGTGCCAGCAGTTTAAACCGGTACGAGCAGTACTTC.

This chain uses TRBV6-5 with TRBJ2-1, with D uncertain. This CDR3 region has 16 residues. Per germline, CDR1 MNHEY and CDR2 SVGAGI. Trimming pared 8 bases from V and 4 bases from J, leaving 21 bases between. CDR3 residues: CASYRESRAQYNEQFF. The CDR3 DNA sequence: TGTGCCAGCTACCGCGAGTCTAGAGCACAGTACAATGAGCAGTTCTTC.

This sequence joins TRBV5-5 and TRBJ1-5, with D maybe TRBD1 (6 bases). Germline V gene data show CDR1 as SGHKS and CDR2 as YYEKEE (reference sequence). Trimming pared 3 bases from V and 3 bases from J, leaving 13 bases between. The CDR3 runs to 15 residues. CDR3 loop: CASSSGDRNNQPQHF. In DNA, the CDR3 is TGTGCCAGCAGCTCAGGTGACAGGAACAATCAGCCCCAGCATTTT. The full variable domain, its missing parts supplied by reference TRBV5-5 and TRBJ1-5, is DAGVTQSPTHLIKTRGQQVTLRCSPISGHKSVSWYQQVLGQGPQFIFQYYEKEERGRGNFPDRFSARQFPNYSSELNVNALLLGDSALYLCASSSGDRNNQPQHFGDGTRLSIL.

V is TRBV29-1 and J is TRBJ2-7, with 8 nucleotides matching TRBD1. The CDR3 is made up of 13 amino acids. The germline CDR1 and CDR2 sequences are SQVTM and ANQGSEA. The V gene end was trimmed by 0 bases and the J gene end by 5 bases; junction bases not matched to a gene: 3. In nucleotides, the CDR3 is TGCAGCGTTGAAGATGGACAGGGCGACGAGCAGTACTTC. Protein sequence: CSVEDGQGDEQYF.

Within the sample, this clonotype is medium-sized. J is TRBJ1-2 and V is TRBV29-1, with D unresolved. Per the germline V gene, CDR1 is SQVTM and CDR2 is ANQGSEA. Trimming took off 4 bases at V and 0 bases at J, with 12 bases between the two ends. The CDR3 is made up of 14 amino acids. Here the CDR3 DNA reads TGCAGCGTTGCTCCTCCATACGCTAACTATGGCTACACCTTC. This gives the protein CSVAPPYANYGYTF.

This clonotype rates as medium-sized. This rearrangement joins TRBV20-1 to TRBJ1-2; no clear D gene. The ends were cut back, 3 bases at V and 6 bases at J, with 5 bases in the middle. Germline loops: CDR1 DFQATT, CDR2 SNEGSKA (reference sequence). This CDR3 region has 10 residues. DNA of the CDR3: TGCAGTGCTAGCATTGATGGCTACACCTTC. This encodes CSASIDGYTF.

The rearrangement links TRBV29-1 to TRBJ2-1, with 8 nucleotides matching TRBD1. This CDR3 region has 13 residues. CDR1 and CDR2 (germline): SQVTM, ANQGSEA. V was clipped by 4 bases and J by 8 bases; unmatched bases: 7. The CDR3 coding sequence is TGCAGCGTTGTAGGACAGGGAGGCGATGAGCAGTTCTTC. Translating gives CSVVGQGGDEQFF.

This rearrangement joins TRBV2 to TRBJ2-7, with D possibly matching TRBD1 (5 bases). The CDR3 is made up of 16 amino acids. V shed 4 bases and J shed 0 bases, with 16 bases lying between them. Germline V CDR1 and CDR2: SNHLY, FYNNEI. CDR3 loop: CASSVGQVADSYEQYF. The CDR3 DNA sequence: TGTGCCAGCAGTGTGGGGCAGGTAGCAGACTCCTACGAGCAGTACTTC.

This clonotype has just one count. The chain combines TRBV7-9 with TRBJ2-1, with TRBD1 matching 12 bases. The V gene's germline CDR1 is SEHNR and CDR2 FQNEAQ (reference sequence). CDR3 length: 15 residues. V trimming: 5 bases; J trimming: 7 bases; junction bases outside the gene matches: 6. Here the CDR3 DNA reads TGTGCCAGCAGCCTGGGACAGGGGGCGAGGAATGAGCAGTTCTTC. Translated: CASSLGQGARNEQFF. Combining the CDR3 with reference TRBV7-9 and TRBJ2-1 gives the whole variable domain DTGVSQNPRHKITKRGQNVTFRCDPISEHNRLYWYRQTLGQGPEFLTYFQNEAQLEKSRLLSDRFSAERPKGSFSTLEIQRTEQGDSAMYLCASSLGQGARNEQFFGPGTRLTVL.

The chain's CDR3 is CASSIGTGEQYF. The CDR3 DNA follows: TGTGCCAGTAGTATAGGGACAGGGGAGCAGTACTTC. This chain links TRBV19 with TRBJ2-7; 8 positions match TRBD1. Germline trimming cut 1 base from V and 7 bases from J; bases unmatched to any gene: 0. There are 12 residues in the CDR3. CDR1 and CDR2 from the germline V gene are LNHDA and SQIVND (reference sequence).

The rearrangement uses TRBV5-1 and TRBJ2-1, with a possible D match to TRBD1 (5 bases). The length of the CDR3 is 16 residues. The germline CDR1 and CDR2 sequences are SGHRS and YFSETQ. V was clipped by 6 bases and J by 5 bases, with 21 bases between them. The CDR3 protein is CASKKAKGLGDNEQFF. CDR3 nucleotide sequence: TGCGCCAGCAAAAAAGCGAAGGGGCTCGGAGACAATGAGCAGTTCTTC.

This clonotype came up many times. This chain joins TRBV20-1 and TRBJ1-5; D perhaps matches TRBD1 (6 bases). The V gene's germline CDR1 is DFQATT and CDR2 SNEGSKA (reference sequence). CDR3 length: 16 amino acids. V was shortened by 3 bases and J by 2 bases, with 17 bases between the two germline ends. Here the CDR3 reads CSASGTSGAGNQPQHF. In DNA form, the CDR3 reads TGCAGTGCTAGTGGGACGTCAGGGGCAGGCAATCAGCCCCAGCATTTT.

By share of the sample, this clonotype is medium-sized. The V call is TRBV7-2, the J call TRBJ2-3, with TRBD1 matching over 9 bases. Per the germline V gene, CDR1 is SGHTA and CDR2 is FQGNSA. This CDR3 is 15 amino acids long. V lost 5 bases, J lost 4 bases, and 7 bases stayed unmatched. This chain's CDR3 is CASSPGQGDSDTQYF. The CDR3 bases are TGTGCCAGCAGCCCGGGACAGGGTGATTCAGATACGCAGTATTTT.

The chain employs TRBV12-3 or TRBV12-4 and TRBJ1-6, with a weak D call TRBD1 (5 bases). The length of the CDR3 is 14 residues. Trimming cost V 7 bases and J 10 bases, with 17 bases left between them. For the CDR3, the DNA is TGTGCCAGCACCCGGTGGGGGTATCGGTCACCCCTCCACTTT. Translation gives CASTRWGYRSPLHF.

This chain joins TRBV15 and TRBJ2-1, with TRBD2 identical over 10 bases. The CDR3 length is 18 residues. J was trimmed by 4 bases and V by 0 bases; bases with no gene match: 9. Germline-derived CDR1 and CDR2 are LNHNV and YYDKDF (reference sequence). The DNA of the CDR3 is TGTGCCACCAGCAGAGATCGTTTTGGGACTAGCGCATACAATGAGCAGTTCTTC. Translated, it gives CATSRDRFGTSAYNEQFF.

V and J are TRBV5-1 and TRBJ2-7, with D tentatively TRBD1 or TRBD2 (5 bases each). Deletions cut 5 bases from V and 3 bases from J, with 24 bases between. The CDR3 is 17 amino acids. Germline V lookup: CDR1 SGHRS, CDR2 YFSETQ. The DNA of the CDR3 is TGCGCCAGCAGACGGGGCTCCGAGGGACCCCCTTTCTACGAGCAGTACTTC. Protein: CASRRGSEGPPFYEQYF.

This chain connects TRBV20-1 to TRBJ2-1, with D unclear. The CDR3 has 11 residues. Germline CDR1 is DFQATT and CDR2 is SNEGSKA (reference sequence). Trimming removed 1 base at V and 8 bases at J, with 6 bases between. CDR3: CSARGHHEQFF. CDR3 coding DNA: TGCAGTGCTAGAGGACACCATGAGCAGTTCTTC.

The V gene is TRBV11-2, the J gene TRBJ2-7, with D uncertain. With 1 base removed from V and 0 bases from J, the gap between germline ends came to 10 bases. Looked up from germline, CDR1 is SGHAT and CDR2 is FQNNGV. This CDR3 is 15 amino acids long. This chain's CDR3 is CASSLGLGNSYEQYF. The DNA for the CDR3 is TGTGCCAGCAGCTTAGGCCTGGGTAACTCCTACGAGCAGTACTTC.

This clonotype occurred many times. The V and J genes are TRBV2 and TRBJ2-5; TRBD2 matches at 10 bases. The CDR3 sequence is 15 residues long. Germline V gene lookup returns CDR1 SNHLY and CDR2 FYNNEI. Trimming cost V 6 bases and J 5 bases; bases outside gene matches: 9. The CDR3 loop reads CASSSSGRARETQYF. The CDR3 region has the DNA TGTGCCAGCAGCTCCAGCGGGAGGGCCCGGGAGACCCAGTACTTC.

The chain carries TRBV6-1 and TRBJ1-5; D perhaps matches TRBD1 (6 bases). The CDR3 is 20 amino acids. V was shortened by 7 bases and J by 2 bases, with 30 bases between the two germline ends. The germline gives CDR1 MNHNS, CDR2 SASEGT. CDR3 region: CASTPVRPLGPGVGNQPQHF. The CDR3 DNA follows: TGTGCCAGCACCCCCGTCAGGCCCTTGGGGCCAGGGGTGGGCAATCAGCCCCAGCATTTT.

V gene TRBV4-2 combines with J gene TRBJ2-7, with D unclear. V lost 1 base, J lost 2 bases, and 9 bases lay in between. In germline, CDR1 is LGHNA, CDR2 YNFKEQ. The length of the CDR3 is 14 residues. In DNA, the CDR3 is TGTGCCAGCAGCCAAGCAGAACTTCCCTACGAGCAGTACTTC. Translation gives CASSQAELPYEQYF.

J is TRBJ2-7 and V is TRBV14; perhaps TRBD1 as D (8 bases). The germline V gene has CDR1 SGHDN and CDR2 FVKESK. Trimming took 3 bases from V and 6 from J, leaving 12 bases between them. The CDR3 covers 13 residues. CDR3 residues: CASSQNRGGEQYF. As DNA, the CDR3 is TGTGCCAGCAGCCAGAACAGGGGGGGCGAGCAGTACTTC.

The chain has TRBV29-1 and TRBJ2-3; D is unresolved. There are 13 residues in the CDR3. Germline V lookup: CDR1 SQVTM, CDR2 ANQGSEA. V was clipped by 3 bases and J by 2 bases, with 9 bases between them. The CDR3 region has the DNA TGCAGCGTTGAGGGTGAACACACAGATACGCAGTATTTT. Translated: CSVEGEHTDTQYF.

CDR3: CASRETGDNEQFF. The CDR3 coding sequence is TGTGCCAGCAGAGAGACAGGGGACAATGAGCAGTTCTTC. The rearrangement uses TRBV12-3 or TRBV12-4 and TRBJ2-1; 8 bases agree with TRBD1. The CDR3 loop spans 13 amino acids. V lost 6 bases, J lost 5 bases, and 3 bases stayed unmatched.

J is TRBJ2-7 and V is TRBV20-1, with 13 bases matching TRBD2. J was trimmed by 6 bases and V by 7 bases; bases with no gene match: 6. The length of the CDR3 is 13 residues. Germline V CDR1 and CDR2: DFQATT, SNEGSKA (reference sequence). CDR3: CSVRGLAGVEQYF. The CDR3 region has the DNA TGCAGTGTCAGAGGACTAGCGGGAGTCGAGCAGTACTTC.

This chain uses TRBV12-5 with TRBJ2-7, with D hard to call. The CDR3 loop spans 12 amino acids. CDR1 LGHNT and CDR2 FRNRAP come from the germline V gene. With 1 base removed from V and 7 bases from J, the gap between germline ends came to 8 bases. In DNA, the CDR3 is TGTGCTAGTGGTTTGGCGGGTGGAGAGCAGTACTTC. This sequence encodes CASGLAGGEQYF.

The V and J genes are TRBV12-3 or TRBV12-4 and TRBJ2-3; 9 bases are shared with TRBD2. V shed 3 bases, J shed 0 bases, and the junction held 4 bases outside the gene matches. The CDR3 runs to 16 residues. As DNA, the CDR3 is TGTGCCAGCAGTTTTGGGACTAGCTACAGCACAGATACGCAGTATTTT. Protein: CASSFGTSYSTDTQYF.

This clonotype appeared once. The gene calls are TRBV28 and TRBJ2-7, with 8 bases aligning to TRBD1. The V gene's germline CDR1 is MDHEN and CDR2 SYDVKM. The CDR3 extends over 14 amino acids. V lost 4 bases to trimming and J lost 1 base; unmatched junction nucleotides: 3. CDR3 in DNA: TGTGCCAGCAGTTACCGGACAGGGTCCTACGAGCAGTACTTC. Residues: CASSYRTGSYEQYF.